This T cell receptor (beta chain) is from a study of T cells in Graves' hyperthyroidism and ophthalmopathy (dated 2019 in TCRdb). A note on the overall study: Peripheral blood was sampled at the time of initial diagnosis, prior to any treatment. The study also compared thyroid tissue and blood T-cell repertoires from more than five Graves' hyperthyroidism patients. The approximately 100 discovery patients were randomly split 7:3 into training and test sets. After sampling, hyperthyroidism patients received methimazole starting at 30 mg daily, and ophthalmopathy patients received high-dose intravenous methylprednisolone. TCR Vbeta CDR3 sequencing of approximately 140 peripheral blood samples (roughly 43 ophthalmopathy, about 80 hyperthyroidism and roughly 17 progressor patients) is reported in the paper. To identify TCR V-J signatures that set the groups apart, the researchers used a discovery cohort of about a hundred patients, made up of roughly 45 with Graves' ophthalmopathy and some 56 with stable Graves' hyperthyroidism. Prospective prediction of ophthalmopathy was tested in an independent validation cohort of 18 to 20 hyperthyroidism patients and some 17 patients who later progressed to ophthalmopathy.

Ophthalmopathy patients had moderately to severely active disease, with a Clinical Activity Score of 3 or more, a NOSPECS grade of 4 or more, and a disease duration of less than 3 months. Patients with uncontrolled infections, other autoimmune diseases, pregnancy or lactation were excluded. Diagnoses were established on the basis of clinical symptoms, serum thyroxine and TRAb, thyroid ultrasound, and orbital computed tomography. PBMCs were isolated from roughly 10 ml of fresh peripheral blood by Ficoll-Paque density gradient centrifugation. Trizol reagent was used to extract total RNA, and RNA quality was then checked on an Agilent 2100 Bioanalyzer. The table lists this clonotype with many counts. The target of this receptor is not known. No clone much larger than this one lies a single base away; base qualities are absent. Germline trimming amounts to 7 bases on V and 6 bases on J, with 21 as the count of junction bases outside the gene matches. Including cysteine and phenylalanine, the CDR3 has 19 amino acids. Left in the record is the CDR3 DNA by itself, 57 bases read in frame from the first base. For CDR1 and CDR2, the germline V gene lists SNHLY and FYNNEI.

General conclusions and limits of the study: Sample size was not statistically predetermined, and investigators were not blinded to group allocation. In validation, progression to ophthalmopathy was predicted by the model with around 71% sensitivity and just over 72% specificity, a median of 6.5 months before onset. A 13 V-J signature model separated ophthalmopathy from stable hyperthyroidism, with approximately 87% sensitivity and 81% to 83% specificity in cross-validation and 80%/75% in testing. Blood samples also contained most of the expanded thyroid clonotypes (frequency above 0.001), which suggests that blood repertoires may reflect thyroid immune responses.

The TCR beta CDR3 regions were amplified from the RNA transcripts. For the first round of RT-PCR on the TCR CDR3, the HTBI primer set was used together with the Qiagen OneStep RT-PCR kit. A second multiplex PCR round built the libraries, followed by size selection and purification. Sequencing of the libraries was done on an Illumina HiSeq2000 using paired-end 100 bp reads. As for the authors' bioinformatics: SOAPnuke was used to process the raw data, removing reads that contained adapters or uncalled bases, had a mean Phred below 15, or lacked an exact match to the constant primer or identifier. High-quality paired reads were merged with COPE v1.2.5, and unique nucleotide sequences were defined as clonotypes. MiTCR v1.1 was used to align clonotypes to the IMGT TRBV, TRBD and TRBJ reference segments. Analysis was restricted to V-J combinations with a frequency above 0.0001, which covered 98% to 99.2% of repertoires. A TCS score was defined as the ratio of F50 (clonal expansion) to E x V (chaos), with BLOSUM62-based TCRdist applied between CDR3 peptides within each V-J. Welch's t-statistics and random forest reduced roughly 530 V-J features to 10 to 15, which were used in a naive Bayes classifier (R e1071). TCRdb ran its own pipeline on the public reads, namely fastp trimming at Q25 and MiXCR clone calling, and kept in-frame beta chains. A single entry per CDR3 protein holds the most common genes and DNA from its merged rows. In this record, the V and J calls reflect TCRdb's handling and not the investigators' own analysis. The sample profile shows 640,000 or so distinct CDR3 sequences; 14% of them were found once. 6.5% to 9% of the sample lies in the top ten.

This sequence originates from a woman aged 18-30 years with Graves' ophthalmopathy. This chain joins TRBV2 to TRBJ2-1, with 10 bases aligning to TRBD2. Sample: blood. The CDR3 amino acid sequence is: CASTRNPLLGAGGGNEQFF. The DNA sequence is given as TGTGCCAGCACCAGAAACCCCCTCTTGGGAGCGGGAGGGGGCAATGAGCAGTTCTTC. The CDR3 plus the reference TRBV2 and TRBJ2-1 genes for the other parts give the full variable domain: EPEVTQTPSHQVTQMGQEVILRCVPISNHLYFYWYRQILGQKVEFLVSFYNNEISEKSEIFDDQFSVERPDGSNFTLKIRSTKLEDSAMYFCASTRNPLLGAGGGNEQFFGPGTRLTVL.